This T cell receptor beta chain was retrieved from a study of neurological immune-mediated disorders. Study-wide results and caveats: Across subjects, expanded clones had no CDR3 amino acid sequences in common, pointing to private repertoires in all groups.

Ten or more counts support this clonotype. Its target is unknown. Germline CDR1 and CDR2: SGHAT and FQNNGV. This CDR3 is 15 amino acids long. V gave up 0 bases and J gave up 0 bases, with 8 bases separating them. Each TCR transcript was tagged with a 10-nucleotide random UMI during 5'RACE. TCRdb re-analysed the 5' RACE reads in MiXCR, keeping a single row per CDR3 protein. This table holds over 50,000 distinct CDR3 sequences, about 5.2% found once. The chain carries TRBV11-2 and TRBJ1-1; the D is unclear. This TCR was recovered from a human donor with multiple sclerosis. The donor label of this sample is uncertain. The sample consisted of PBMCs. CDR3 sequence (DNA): TGTGCCAGCAGCTTAGATGGCAGGTTGAACACTGAAGCTTTCTTT. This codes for CASSLDGRLNTEAFF.